The 20 T cell receptor beta chains in this list originate from one sample, sequenced in a study of T-cell reconstitution after alpha-beta-depleted transplantation in children. Unique molecular identifiers were incorporated when the TCRbeta library was constructed. TCRdb processed the PCR reads anew with MiXCR; each CDR3 protein has one entry. The sample shows hundreds of thousands of distinct CDR3 sequences, 16% of them seen only once. The input for sequencing was PBMCs from the stem cell graft donor, taken from the stem cell graft. The source of these receptors is a human donor who donated a stem cell graft to a child with acute myeloid leukemia.

This clonotype has a handful of counts. CDR3 sequence reads: CASSWASRFPDTQYF. CDR3 nucleotides: TGCGCCAGCAGCTGGGCTAGCCGGTTCCCAGATACGCAGTATTTT. The V gene is TRBV5-1, the J gene TRBJ2-3, with D perhaps matching TRBD2 (5 bases). CDR1 and CDR2 (germline): SGHRS, YFSETQ. The CDR3 has 15 residues. V was pared by 3 bases and J by 4 bases, with 15 bases between.

In this sample, this clonotype turned up a few times. The V and J genes are TRBV20-1 and TRBJ1-3; no clear D gene. Germline-derived CDR1 and CDR2 are DFQATT and SNEGSKA (reference sequence). The V end was cut by 0 bases, the J end by 0 bases, with 12 bases between. The CDR3 is made up of 16 amino acids. CDR3 amino acids: CSARDPANPSGNTIYF. DNA of the CDR3: TGCAGTGCTAGAGACCCCGCGAATCCCTCTGGAAACACCATATATTTT.

This rearrangement joins TRBV11-2 to TRBJ2-7; no definite D call. V was cut by 0 bases and J by 10 bases, with 10 bases left in between. The CDR3 extends over 12 amino acids. CDR1 and CDR2 from the germline V gene are SGHAT and FQNNGV. CDR3 residues: CASSLEMAGQYF. Written as DNA, the CDR3 is TGTGCCAGCAGCTTAGAAATGGCAGGCCAGTACTTC. Combining the CDR3 with reference TRBV11-2 and TRBJ2-7 gives the whole variable domain EAGVAQSPRYKIIEKRQSVAFWCNPISGHATLYWYQQILGQGPKLLIQFQNNGVVDDSQLPKDRFSAERLKGVDSTLKIQPAKLEDSAVYLCASSLEMAGQYFGPGTRLTVT.

At least ten counts were recorded for this clonotype. The chain is built from TRBV7-3 and TRBJ2-1, with TRBD2 identical over 9 bases. Germline assignment: CDR1 SGHTA and CDR2 FQGTGA. Losses at the gene ends were 4 bases for V and 7 bases for J; bases not matched to a gene: 5. The CDR3 extends over 14 amino acids. CDR3 protein: CASSSGLARNEQFF. The CDR3, as DNA: TGTGCCAGCAGCTCGGGACTAGCTAGGAATGAGCAGTTCTTC.

The DNA for the CDR3 is TGTGCCAGCAGCTCCAGGGGGCGAACCCTCTCCTATGGCTACACCTTC. Translation gives CASSSRGRTLSYGYTF. V is TRBV7-2 and J is TRBJ1-2; 8 nucleotides agree with TRBD1. The CDR3 totals 16 residues. Germline V lookup: CDR1 SGHTA, CDR2 FQGNSA. After removal of 4 bases from V and 4 bases from J, the junction contained 11 bases not matched to a gene.

This clonotype was counted between two and nine times. This chain joins TRBV5-4 and TRBJ2-2; 9 bases line up with TRBD1. The V segment lost 4 bases and the J segment 4 bases; nucleotides outside the gene matches: 5. Germline CDR1 SGHNT, CDR2 YYREEE (reference sequence). The CDR3 runs 15 residues. As DNA, the CDR3 is TGTGCCAGCAGCATAGGGACAGGGAGCACCGGGGAGCTGTTTTTT. This translates into CASSIGTGSTGELFF.

This clonotype was picked up many times. The genes are TRBV20-1 and TRBJ1-6; TRBD1 is a possible D gene (5 bases). Trimming left V 2 bases short and J 8 bases short, with 16 bases between. This CDR3 comprises 15 residues. Germline V gene sequence: CDR1 DFQATT, CDR2 SNEGSKA (reference sequence). CDR3 sequence reads: CSARLFGAVDSPLHF. CDR3 bases: TGCAGTGCTAGACTTTTTGGGGCAGTCGATTCACCCCTCCACTTT.

This clonotype was seen repeatedly, ten times or more. The V call is TRBV5-1, the J call TRBJ1-2, with D unresolved. CDR3 length equals 14 residues. The germline V gene encodes CDR1 SGHRS and CDR2 YFSETQ. Between the trimmed V and J ends, which lost 1 base and 0 bases, there was a span of 7 bases. The DNA for the CDR3 is TGCGCCAGCAGCTTGCAAGATGCTAACTATGGCTACACCTTC. It translates to CASSLQDANYGYTF.

The chain employs TRBV19 and TRBJ2-5; D gene unclear. The CDR3 runs 13 residues. Germline lookup yields CDR1 LNHDA and CDR2 SQIVND (reference sequence). V was trimmed by 4 bases and J by 5 bases, leaving 11 bases between them. The CDR3 loop reads CASSKQVQETQYF. CDR3 nucleotides: TGTGCCAGTAGTAAACAAGTTCAGGAGACCCAGTACTTC. Combining the CDR3 with reference TRBV19 and TRBJ2-5 gives the whole variable domain DGGITQSPKYLFRKEGQNVTLSCEQNLNHDAMYWYRQDPGQGLRLIYYSQIVNDFQKGDIAEGYSVSREKKESFPLTVTSAQKNPTAFYLCASSKQVQETQYFGPGTRLLVL.

This clonotype was detected only a few times. The V call is TRBV4-3, the J call TRBJ2-6, with D perhaps TRBD1 (5 bases). The CDR3 runs to 18 residues. V gave up 0 bases and J gave up 0 bases, with 12 bases separating them. Per the germline V gene, CDR1 is LGHNA and CDR2 is YSLEER. The CDR3 nucleotides are TGCGCCAGCAGCCAAGATTTCGCAGGGAACTCTGGGGCCAACGTCCTGACTTTC. Translating it yields CASSQDFAGNSGANVLTF.

The V and J genes are TRBV6-2 or TRBV6-3 and TRBJ1-5; no clear D gene. The CDR3 spans 14 residues. V lost 6 bases and J 0 bases, leaving 9 bases between the germline ends. The germline V gene has CDR1 MNHEY and CDR2 SVGEGT. CDR3 in amino acids: CASREINSNQPQHF. The CDR3 DNA sequence: TGTGCCAGCAGAGAAATAAATAGCAATCAGCCCCAGCATTTT.

This clonotype was picked up many times. The chain uses TRBV20-1 and TRBJ1-1, with D unresolved. The germline CDR1 and CDR2 sequences are DFQATT and SNEGSKA (reference sequence). This CDR3 is built from 14 residues. V shed 1 base and J shed 4 bases, with 13 bases lying between them. The CDR3 coding sequence is TGCAGTGCTAGAGTGCGGGCTGCTTTCACTGAAGCTTTCTTT. It codes for CSARVRAAFTEAFF.

This clonotype was detected ten times or more. The chain carries TRBV7-2 and TRBJ2-3; 11 nucleotides align to TRBD2. This CDR3 has 16 amino acids. Germline CDR1 reads SGHTA; CDR2 reads FQGNSA. After removal of 5 bases from V and 3 bases from J, the junction contained 7 bases not matched to a gene. DNA for the CDR3: TGTGCCAGCAGCACCCGACTAGCGGGGCGAACAGATACGCAGTATTTT. Translation gives CASSTRLAGRTDTQYF.

V and J are TRBV16 and TRBJ1-1; no clear D. The CDR3 loop spans 13 amino acids. Germline CDR1 KGHSY, CDR2 FQNENV. V was cut by 0 bases and J by 7 bases, with 9 bases left in between. CDR3 nucleotide sequence: TGTGCCAGCAGCCAATCACAAGGGAGTGAAGCTTTCTTT. It is translated as CASSQSQGSEAFF.

This clonotype was detected many times. The chain links TRBV6-1 to TRBJ2-1, with D perhaps matching TRBD1 or TRBD2 (6 bases each). There are 15 residues in the CDR3. Trimming took off 7 bases at V and 8 bases at J, with 21 bases between the two ends. CDR1 and CDR2 (germline): MNHNS, SASEGT. CDR3 in amino acids: CASKYGGGRLDEQFF. The CDR3 bases are TGTGCCAGCAAGTACGGGGGCGGCAGACTAGATGAGCAGTTCTTC.

The chain has TRBV5-1 and TRBJ2-3, with 8 nucleotides matching TRBD2. Germline CDR1 is SGHRS and CDR2 is YFSETQ. Germline trimming cut 1 base from V and 2 bases from J; bases unmatched to any gene: 9. The CDR3 spans 17 residues. The CDR3: CASSLSGGGPTTDTQYF. The CDR3 DNA follows: TGCGCCAGCAGCTTGAGTGGCGGGGGGCCTACCACAGATACGCAGTATTTT.

In its sample, this clonotype was seen many times. The genes are TRBV29-1 and TRBJ1-1; D is perhaps TRBD1 (5 bases). The V gene's germline CDR1 is SQVTM and CDR2 ANQGSEA. Between the trimmed V and J ends, which lost 4 bases and 5 bases, there was a span of 17 bases. The CDR3 loop spans 14 amino acids. The CDR3 nucleotides read TGCAGCGTTGGGACGACGGGGGTGGGTACTGAAGCTTTCTTT. Its translation is CSVGTTGVGTEAFF.

This clonotype was seen many times. The rearrangement uses TRBV12-3 or TRBV12-4 and TRBJ2-1, with D unresolved. V was pared by 6 bases and J by 12 bases, with 18 bases between. The CDR3 totals 13 residues. CDR3 sequence (DNA): TGTGCCAGCAGCTCAGACCCGAGCCCAGTGCAGTTCTTC. Translating gives CASSSDPSPVQFF.

In this sample, this clonotype turned up many times. The CDR3 spells CASSETNYGYTF. DNA for the CDR3: TGTGCCAGCAGCGAGACTAACTATGGCTACACCTTC. The chain links TRBV7-2 to TRBJ1-2; D remains ambiguous. The V and J ends lost 5 bases and 0 bases respectively, with 4 bases between them. The CDR3 runs 12 residues. The germline V gene has CDR1 SGHTA and CDR2 FQGNSA.

This chain joins TRBV24-1 and TRBJ2-3, with D possibly matching TRBD2 (6 bases). The V end was cut by 4 bases, the J end by 4 bases, with 14 bases between. Germline assignment: CDR1 KGHDR and CDR2 SFDVKD. The CDR3 loop spans 15 amino acids. CDR3: CATSEPRLGADTQYF. As DNA, the CDR3 is TGTGCCACCAGTGAGCCTAGACTAGGCGCAGATACGCAGTATTTT.